The clone carrying this T cell receptor (beta chain) was picked up a small number of times. Its cognate antigen is unknown. Using quantitative 5'-RACE with molecular barcodes, the authors made TCR beta libraries. One entry per CDR3 protein results from TCRdb running MiXCR on the 5' RACE reads. The profile shows 210,000 or so distinct CDR3 sequences, roughly 8.2% of them singletons. These data belong to a study of CD8 T cells in ankylosing spondylitis. Study findings and constraints: Previous work reported some of these motif variants in the synovial fluid and blood of reactive arthritis. In ankylosing spondylitis blood, a motif of several highly homologous TCR beta variants appeared characteristic. Clones linked to the disease showed a CD8+ phenotype. They occurred at relatively low frequencies in peripheral blood.

Trimming shortened V by 5 bases and J by 5 bases, and 13 bases separated the two germline ends. The CDR3 consists of 13 residues. CDR1 SGHTA and CDR2 FQGNSA come from the germline V gene. What was sequenced was blood, either unsorted or a sorted T cell fraction (not recorded which). The origin of this receptor is a female donor with ankylosing spondylitis or in good health (not recorded which). This chain uses TRBV7-2 with TRBJ2-7; D unresolved. This CDR3 is CASSPPGLHEQYF. CDR3 in DNA: TGTGCCAGCAGCCCACCGGGTCTCCACGAGCAGTACTTC.